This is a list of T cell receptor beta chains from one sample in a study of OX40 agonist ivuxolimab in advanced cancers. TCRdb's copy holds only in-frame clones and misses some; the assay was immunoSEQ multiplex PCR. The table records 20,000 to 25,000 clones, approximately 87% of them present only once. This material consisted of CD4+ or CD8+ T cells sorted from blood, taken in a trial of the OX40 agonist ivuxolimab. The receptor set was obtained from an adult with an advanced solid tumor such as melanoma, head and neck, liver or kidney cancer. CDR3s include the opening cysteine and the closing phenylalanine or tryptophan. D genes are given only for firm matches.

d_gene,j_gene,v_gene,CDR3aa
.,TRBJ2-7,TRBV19,CASGWSDEQYF
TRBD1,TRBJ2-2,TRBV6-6,CASSGTANTGELFF
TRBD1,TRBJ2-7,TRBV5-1,CASSSGQGADEQYF
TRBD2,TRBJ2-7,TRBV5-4,CASSARLTSELLYEQYF
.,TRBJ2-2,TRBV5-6,CASSVDVLNTGELFF
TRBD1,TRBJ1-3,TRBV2,CASGHGWDSGNTIYF
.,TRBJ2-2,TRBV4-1,CASSQDISGELFF
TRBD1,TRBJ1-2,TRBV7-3,CASSPTSLSGTGGIGYGYTF
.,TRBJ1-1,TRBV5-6,CASSLTTALMNTEAFF
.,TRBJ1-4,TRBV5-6,CASSLGAAAGELFF
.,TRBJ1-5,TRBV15,CATSRAPPSQGLGQPQHF
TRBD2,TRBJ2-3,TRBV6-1,CASSEIRGGWTDTQYF
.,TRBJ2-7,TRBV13,CASSPRGVWYEQYF
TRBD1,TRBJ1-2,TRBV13,CASSWDRAIYGYTF
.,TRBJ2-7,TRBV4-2,CASSQVPSASSPYEQYF
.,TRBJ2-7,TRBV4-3,CASSQDLGGDYEQYF
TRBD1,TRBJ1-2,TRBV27,CASSLSGTDGYTF